This T cell receptor beta chain was obtained from a study of T cells in Graves' hyperthyroidism and ophthalmopathy. Notes on the study in general: A median about 7 months before onset, the model predicted ophthalmopathy.

On this clonotype: Its antigen is unidentified.

Trimming took off 1 base at V and 3 bases at J, with 4 bases between the two ends. The V gene's germline CDR1 is SGHTA and CDR2 FQGNSA. This CDR3 is 12 amino acids long. The hyperthyroidism patients had all been newly diagnosed, and their disease duration was under 2 months. Their ages ranged from 18 to 65 years. A patient was excluded if there was uncontrolled infection, other autoimmune disease, pregnancy or lactation. TCR beta CDR3 regions were amplified from RNA transcripts. During a first-round RT-PCR of the TCR CDR3, the HTBI primer set was used. TCRdb re-called the multiplex PCR reads with MiXCR, one entry per CDR3 protein. The sample yields 300,000 to 400,000 distinct CDR3 sequences, roughly 18% seen once.

Sequenced material: blood. The chain is built from TRBV7-2 and TRBJ2-7; D remains unclear. This TCR was sampled from a woman between 45 and 65 years old with Graves' hyperthyroidism. The CDR3, as DNA: TGTGCCAGCAGCTTAGTGCACTACGAGCAGTACTTC. The encoded protein is CASSLVHYEQYF.